These T cell receptor beta chains were read from a single sample in a study of neurological immune-mediated disorders. TCRdb processed the 5' RACE reads anew with MiXCR; each CDR3 protein has one entry. The sample holds tens of thousands of distinct CDR3 sequences; 12% to 15% are singletons and the top ten take more than 20%. The sequencing sample was made of PBMCs. All receptors come from a woman aged 50 to 60 with HTLV-1-associated myelopathy (HAM/TSP). Each CDR3 is given with its conserved first and last residue. Each record gives: D gene, clone size, V gene, J gene, CDR3 DNA, CDR3 protein. The D gene is left open where the match is weak. Rows give clone size only sometimes, using once, few, many, or a class for an expanded clone.

d_call: .
clone_size: .
v_call: TRBV7-9
j_call: TRBJ2-1
cdr3_nt: TGTGCCAGCAGCTTGGGATACAATGAGCAGTTCTTC
cdr3_aa: CASSLGYNEQFF

d_call: .
clone_size: .
v_call: TRBV5-1
j_call: TRBJ2-7
cdr3_nt: TGCGCCAGCAGCTTAGGCCAGGCAGCCGACGAGCAGTACTTC
cdr3_aa: CASSLGQAADEQYF

d_call: .
clone_size: .
v_call: TRBV4-3
j_call: TRBJ1-3
cdr3_nt: TGCGCCAGCGGCCAGCAAATCTCTGGAAACACCACATATTTT
cdr3_aa: CASGQQISGNTTYF

d_call: .
clone_size: many
v_call: TRBV5-8
j_call: TRBJ1-1
cdr3_nt: TGTGCCAGCAGCTTCCCTCCTTCGGCGAACACTGAAGCTTTCTTT
cdr3_aa: CASSFPPSANTEAFF

d_call: TRBD1
clone_size: many
v_call: TRBV12-3/TRBV12-4
j_call: TRBJ2-5
cdr3_nt: TGTGCCAGCAGTGCTGGACAGGTGCAAGAGACCCAGTACTTC
cdr3_aa: CASSAGQVQETQYF

d_call: .
clone_size: many
v_call: TRBV6-1
j_call: TRBJ2-2
cdr3_nt: TGTGCCAGTTCCAACCAAGGGACAACCGGGGAGCTGTTTTTT
cdr3_aa: CASSNQGTTGELFF

d_call: .
clone_size: many
v_call: TRBV5-1
j_call: TRBJ1-2
cdr3_nt: TGCGCCAGCAGCTTGCGAGTTGGGTCATCTAACTATGGCTACACCTTC
cdr3_aa: CASSLRVGSSNYGYTF

d_call: .
clone_size: many
v_call: TRBV20-1
j_call: TRBJ1-1
cdr3_nt: TGCAGTGCTGACCGGGAGCTGAGCGGAGCTTTCTTT
cdr3_aa: CSADRELSGAFF

d_call: .
clone_size: many
v_call: TRBV4-3
j_call: TRBJ1-4
cdr3_nt: TGCGCCAGCAGCCAAGGATATTTGGGGGCTAATGGAAAACTGTTTTTT
cdr3_aa: CASSQGYLGANGKLFF

d_call: TRBD1
clone_size: many
v_call: TRBV19
j_call: TRBJ2-1
cdr3_nt: TGTGCCAGTAGTAAGCGGACAGGGATGGGCAATGAGCAGTTCTTC
cdr3_aa: CASSKRTGMGNEQFF